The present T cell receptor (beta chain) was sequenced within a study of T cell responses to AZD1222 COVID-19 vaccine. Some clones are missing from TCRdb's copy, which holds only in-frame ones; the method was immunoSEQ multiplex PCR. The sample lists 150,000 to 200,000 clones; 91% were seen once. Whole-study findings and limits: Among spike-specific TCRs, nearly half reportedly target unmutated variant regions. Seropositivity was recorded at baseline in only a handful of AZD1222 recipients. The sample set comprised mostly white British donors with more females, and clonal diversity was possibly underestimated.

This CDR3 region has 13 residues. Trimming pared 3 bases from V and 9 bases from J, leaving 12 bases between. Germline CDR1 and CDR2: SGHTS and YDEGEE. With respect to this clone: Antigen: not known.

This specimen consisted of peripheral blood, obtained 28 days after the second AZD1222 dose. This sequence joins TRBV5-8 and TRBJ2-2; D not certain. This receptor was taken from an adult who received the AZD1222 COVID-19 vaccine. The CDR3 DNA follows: TGTGCCAGCAGCTCCATTTCTATCCGGGAGCTGTTTTTT. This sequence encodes CASSSISIRELFF.